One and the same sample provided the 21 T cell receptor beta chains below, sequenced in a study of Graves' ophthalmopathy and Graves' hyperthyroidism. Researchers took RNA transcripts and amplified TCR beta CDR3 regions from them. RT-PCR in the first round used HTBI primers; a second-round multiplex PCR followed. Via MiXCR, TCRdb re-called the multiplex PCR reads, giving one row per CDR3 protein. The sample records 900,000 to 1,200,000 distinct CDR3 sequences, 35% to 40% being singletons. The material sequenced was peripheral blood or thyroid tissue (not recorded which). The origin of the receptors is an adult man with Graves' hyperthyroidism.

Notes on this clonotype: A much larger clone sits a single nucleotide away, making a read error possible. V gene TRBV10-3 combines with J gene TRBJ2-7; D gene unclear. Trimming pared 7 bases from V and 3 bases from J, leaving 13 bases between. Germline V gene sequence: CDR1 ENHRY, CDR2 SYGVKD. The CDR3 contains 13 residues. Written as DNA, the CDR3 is TGTGCCATCAAATCTGGTAACAACTACGAGCAGTACTTC. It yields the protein CAIKSGNNYEQYF.

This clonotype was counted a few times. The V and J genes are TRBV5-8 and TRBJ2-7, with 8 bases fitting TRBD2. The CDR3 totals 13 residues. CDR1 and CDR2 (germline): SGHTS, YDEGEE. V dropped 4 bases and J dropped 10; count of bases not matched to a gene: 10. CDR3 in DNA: TGTGCCAGCAGCCACCGGGGCGGGGGGTCACAGTACTTC. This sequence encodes CASSHRGGGSQYF.

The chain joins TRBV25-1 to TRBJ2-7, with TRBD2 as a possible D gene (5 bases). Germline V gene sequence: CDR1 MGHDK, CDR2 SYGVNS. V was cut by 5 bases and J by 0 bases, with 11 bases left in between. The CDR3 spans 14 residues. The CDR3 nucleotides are TGTGCCAGCAGTACCCCCGGGAACTCCTACGAGCAGTACTTC. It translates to CASSTPGNSYEQYF.

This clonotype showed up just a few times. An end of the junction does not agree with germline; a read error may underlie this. The CDR3 is CASSEALNAEAFF. The DNA of the CDR3 is TGTGCCAGCAGTGAAGCCCTGAACGCTGAAGCTTTCTTT. The chain has TRBV7-8 and TRBJ1-1; D not certain. The germline gives CDR1 SGHVS, CDR2 FQNEAQ. CDR3 length equals 13 residues.

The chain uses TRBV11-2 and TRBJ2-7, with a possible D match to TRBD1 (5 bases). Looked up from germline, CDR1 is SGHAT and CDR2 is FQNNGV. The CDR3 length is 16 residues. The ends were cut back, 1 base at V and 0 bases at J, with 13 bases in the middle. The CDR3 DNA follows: TGTGCCAGCAGCTTAGTCGTGGGGCGCGGCTCCTACGAGCAGTACTTC. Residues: CASSLVVGRGSYEQYF.

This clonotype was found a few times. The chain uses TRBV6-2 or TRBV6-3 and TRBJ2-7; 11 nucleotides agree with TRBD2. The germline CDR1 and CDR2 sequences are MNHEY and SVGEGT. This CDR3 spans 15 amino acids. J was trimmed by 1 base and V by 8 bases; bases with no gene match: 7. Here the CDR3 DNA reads TGTGCCAGCGAGGATAGCGGGAGGGCTTCCTACGAGCAGTACTTC. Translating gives CASEDSGRASYEQYF.

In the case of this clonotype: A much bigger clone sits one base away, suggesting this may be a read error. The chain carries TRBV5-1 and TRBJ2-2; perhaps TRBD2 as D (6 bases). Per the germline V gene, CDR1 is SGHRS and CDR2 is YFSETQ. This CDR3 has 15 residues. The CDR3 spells CASSGGTMSTGELSF. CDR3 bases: TGCGCCAGCAGCGGGGGGACGATGTCAACCGGGGAGCTGTCTTTT.

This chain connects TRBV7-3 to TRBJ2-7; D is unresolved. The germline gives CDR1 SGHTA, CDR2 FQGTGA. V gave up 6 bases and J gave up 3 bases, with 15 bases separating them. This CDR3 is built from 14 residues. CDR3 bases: TGTGCCAGCAGTGAAGGTGCCCCTGGCTACGAGCAGTACTTC. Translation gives CASSEGAPGYEQYF.

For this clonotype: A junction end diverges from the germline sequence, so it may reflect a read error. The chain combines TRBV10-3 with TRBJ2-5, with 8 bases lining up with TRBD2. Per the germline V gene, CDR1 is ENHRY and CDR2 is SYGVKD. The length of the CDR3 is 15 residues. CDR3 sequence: CASSYSSGGGETQYF. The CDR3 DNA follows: TGTGCCAGCAGTTACTCCTCCGGGGGGGGGGAGACCCAGTACTTC.

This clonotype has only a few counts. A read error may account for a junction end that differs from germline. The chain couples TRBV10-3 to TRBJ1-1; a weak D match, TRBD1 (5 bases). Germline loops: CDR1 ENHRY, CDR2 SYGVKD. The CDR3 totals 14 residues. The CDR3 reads CASSHLTVNSEAFF. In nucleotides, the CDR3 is TGTGCCAGCAGTCACTTGACAGTCAACTCTGAAGCTTTCTTT.

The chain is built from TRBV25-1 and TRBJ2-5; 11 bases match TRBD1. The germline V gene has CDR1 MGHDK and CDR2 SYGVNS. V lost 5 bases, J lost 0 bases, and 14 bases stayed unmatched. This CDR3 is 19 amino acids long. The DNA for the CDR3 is TGTGCCAGCAGTAGAGGCGGACAGGGGGCATGGGGGGACCAAGAGACCCAGTACTTC. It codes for CASSRGGQGAWGDQETQYF.

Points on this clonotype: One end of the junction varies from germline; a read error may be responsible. CDR3 loop: CATSRDRGAEKPFF. The DNA of the CDR3 is TGTGCCACCAGCCGAGACAGGGGCGCTGAAAAACCGTTTTTT. J is TRBJ1-4 and V is TRBV15; 8 nucleotides line up with TRBD1. The V gene's germline CDR1 is LNHNV and CDR2 YYDKDF (reference sequence). The CDR3 is 14 residues long.

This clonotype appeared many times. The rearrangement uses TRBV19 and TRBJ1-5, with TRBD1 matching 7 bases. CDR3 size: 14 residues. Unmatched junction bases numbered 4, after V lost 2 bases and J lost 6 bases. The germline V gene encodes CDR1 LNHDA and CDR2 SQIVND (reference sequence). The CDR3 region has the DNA TGTGCCAGTAGTATAAGGGGGCGCAGTCAGCCCCAGCATTTT. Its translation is CASSIRGRSQPQHF.

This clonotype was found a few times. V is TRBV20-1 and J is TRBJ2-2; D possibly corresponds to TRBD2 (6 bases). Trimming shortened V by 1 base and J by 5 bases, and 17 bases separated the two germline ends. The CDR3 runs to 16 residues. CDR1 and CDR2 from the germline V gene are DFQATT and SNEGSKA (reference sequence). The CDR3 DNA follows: TGCAGTGCTAGAGCTATTACGGGAGTCAGTACCGGGGAGCTGTTTTTT. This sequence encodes CSARAITGVSTGELFF.

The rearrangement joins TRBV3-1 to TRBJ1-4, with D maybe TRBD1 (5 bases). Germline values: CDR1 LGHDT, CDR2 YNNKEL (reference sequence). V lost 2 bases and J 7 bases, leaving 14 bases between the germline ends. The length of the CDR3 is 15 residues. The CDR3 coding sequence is TGTGCCAGCAGCCAATGGGGCCAGGGAGGTGAAAAACTGTTTTTT. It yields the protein CASSQWGQGGEKLFF.

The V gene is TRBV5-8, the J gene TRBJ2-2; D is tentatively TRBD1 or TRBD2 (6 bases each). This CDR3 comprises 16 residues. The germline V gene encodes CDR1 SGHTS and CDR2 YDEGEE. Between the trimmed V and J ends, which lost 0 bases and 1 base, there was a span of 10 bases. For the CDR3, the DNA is TGTGCCAGCAGCTTGGAGGGGGGCCGGAACACCGGGGAGCTGTTTTTT. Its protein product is CASSLEGGRNTGELFF.

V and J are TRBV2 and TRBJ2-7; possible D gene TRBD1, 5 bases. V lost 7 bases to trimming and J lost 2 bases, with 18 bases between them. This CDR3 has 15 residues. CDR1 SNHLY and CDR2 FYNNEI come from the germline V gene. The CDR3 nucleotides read TGTGCCAGCACCACCCCGATTACAGGCACCTACGAGCAGTACTTC. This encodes CASTTPITGTYEQYF.

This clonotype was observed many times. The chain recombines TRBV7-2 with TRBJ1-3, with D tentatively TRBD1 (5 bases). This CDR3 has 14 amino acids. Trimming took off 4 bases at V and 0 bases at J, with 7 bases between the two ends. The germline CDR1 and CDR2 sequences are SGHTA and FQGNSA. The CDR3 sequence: CASSSTVSGNTIYF. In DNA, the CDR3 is TGTGCCAGCAGCTCGACAGTCTCTGGAAACACCATATATTTT. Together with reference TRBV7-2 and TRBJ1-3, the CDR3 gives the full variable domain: GAGVSQSPSNKVTEKGKDVELRCDPISGHTALYWYRQSLGQGLEFLIYFQGNSAPDKSGLPSDRFSAERTGGSVSTLTIQRTQQEDSAVYLCASSSTVSGNTIYFGEGSWLTVV.

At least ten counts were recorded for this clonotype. Here the CDR3 DNA reads TGCGCCAGCAGTGTGATCGCGAACACCGGGGAGCTGTTTTTT. This codes for CASSVIANTGELFF. The chain is built from TRBV5-1 and TRBJ2-2; no definite D call. Trimming took off 5 bases at V and 0 bases at J, with 8 bases between the two ends. Germline V gene lookup returns CDR1 SGHRS and CDR2 YFSETQ. The CDR3 runs 14 residues.

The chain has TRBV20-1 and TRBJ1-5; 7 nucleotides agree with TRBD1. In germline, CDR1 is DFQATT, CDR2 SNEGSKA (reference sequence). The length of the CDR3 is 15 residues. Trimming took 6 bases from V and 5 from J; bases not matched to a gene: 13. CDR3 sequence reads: CSAGEGAGGHQPQHF. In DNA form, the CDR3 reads TGCAGTGCCGGGGAGGGGGCGGGAGGTCATCAGCCCCAGCATTTT.

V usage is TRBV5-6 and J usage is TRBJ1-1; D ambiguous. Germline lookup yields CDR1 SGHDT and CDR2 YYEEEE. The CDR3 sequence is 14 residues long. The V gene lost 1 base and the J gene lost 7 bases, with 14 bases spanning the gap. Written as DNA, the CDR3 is TGTGCCAGCAGCTTGCTAGGGCCCCGGAGTGAAGCTTTCTTT. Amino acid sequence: CASSLLGPRSEAFF.